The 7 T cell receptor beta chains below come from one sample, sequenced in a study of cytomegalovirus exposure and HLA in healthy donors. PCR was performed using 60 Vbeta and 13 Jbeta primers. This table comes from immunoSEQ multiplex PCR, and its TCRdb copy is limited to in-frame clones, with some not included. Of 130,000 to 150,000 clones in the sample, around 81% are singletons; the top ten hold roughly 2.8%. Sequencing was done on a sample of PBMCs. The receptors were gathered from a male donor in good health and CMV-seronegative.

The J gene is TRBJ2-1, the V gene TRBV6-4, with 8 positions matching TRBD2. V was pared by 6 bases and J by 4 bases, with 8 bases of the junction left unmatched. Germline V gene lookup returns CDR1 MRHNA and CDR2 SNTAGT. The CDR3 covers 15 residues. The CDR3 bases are TGTGCCAGCAGCCCGCTAGCGGGCGTATACAATGAGCAGTTCTTC. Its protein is CASSPLAGVYNEQFF.

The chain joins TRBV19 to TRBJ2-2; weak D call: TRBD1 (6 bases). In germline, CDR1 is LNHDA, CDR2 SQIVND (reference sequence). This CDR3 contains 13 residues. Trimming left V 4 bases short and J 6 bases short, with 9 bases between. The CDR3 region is CASSSTGSGELFF. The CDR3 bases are TGTGCCAGTAGTAGCACAGGGTCCGGGGAGCTGTTTTTT.

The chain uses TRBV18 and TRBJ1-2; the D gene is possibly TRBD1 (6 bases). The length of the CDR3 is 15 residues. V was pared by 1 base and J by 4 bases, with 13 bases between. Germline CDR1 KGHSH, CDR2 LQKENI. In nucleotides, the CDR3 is TGTGCCAGCTCACCACGTGGGCGGGGGCCCTATGGCTACACCTTC. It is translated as CASSPRGRGPYGYTF.

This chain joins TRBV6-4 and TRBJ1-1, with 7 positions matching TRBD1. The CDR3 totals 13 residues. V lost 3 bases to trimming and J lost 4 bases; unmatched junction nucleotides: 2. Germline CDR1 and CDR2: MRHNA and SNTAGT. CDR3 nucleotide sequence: TGTGCCAGCAGTGAGGAGGGGGCCACTGAAGCTTTCTTT. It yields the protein CASSEEGATEAFF.

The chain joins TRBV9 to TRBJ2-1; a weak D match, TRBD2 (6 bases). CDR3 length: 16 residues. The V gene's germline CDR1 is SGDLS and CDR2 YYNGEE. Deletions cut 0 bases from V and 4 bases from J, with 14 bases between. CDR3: CASSVGGEPIYNEQFF. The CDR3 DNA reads TGTGCCAGCAGCGTAGGGGGGGAACCTATTTACAATGAGCAGTTCTTC.

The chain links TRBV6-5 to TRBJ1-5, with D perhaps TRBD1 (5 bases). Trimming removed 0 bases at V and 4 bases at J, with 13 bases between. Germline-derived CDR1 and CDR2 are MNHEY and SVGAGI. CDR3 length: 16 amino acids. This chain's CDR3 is CASSYSGASVNQPQHF. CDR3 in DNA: TGTGCCAGCAGTTACTCAGGGGCGTCGGTTAATCAGCCCCAGCATTTT.

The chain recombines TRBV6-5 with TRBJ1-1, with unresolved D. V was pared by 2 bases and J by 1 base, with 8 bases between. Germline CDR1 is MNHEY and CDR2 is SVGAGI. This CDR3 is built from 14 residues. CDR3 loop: CASSYLTRNTEAFF. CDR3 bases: TGTGCCAGCAGTTACCTTACAAGGAACACTGAAGCTTTCTTT.